This is a list of T cell receptor beta chains from one sample in a study of ipilimumab plus nivolumab after autologous stem cell transplantation. Sequenced by immunoSEQ multiplex PCR; TCRdb stores in-frame clones only, minus some. Among roughly 15,000 clones listed, about 80% were seen once. The starting material was PBMCs, obtained in a trial of ipilimumab plus nivolumab as post-transplant consolidation. The source is a male donor with diffuse large B-cell lymphoma. The CDR3 runs from the conserved cysteine through the conserved F or W. The D gene is left open where the match is weak. Some rows have no size entry. The others give once, few or many, or a class for an expanded clone.

size: once
J: TRBJ1-2
D: NA
V: TRBV29-1
DNA: TGCAGCACGACAGAGGGGTATGGCTACACCTTC
CDR3: CSTTEGYGYTF

size: NA
J: TRBJ2-7
D: TRBD1
V: TRBV7-2
DNA: TGTGCCAGCAGCTGGGACAGGGGACCCTACGAGCAGTACTTC
CDR3: CASSWDRGPYEQYF

size: NA
J: TRBJ2-5
D: NA
V: TRBV5-1
DNA: TGCGCCAGCAGCTTGGGACAGCTATCTCAAGAGACCCAGTACTTC
CDR3: CASSLGQLSQETQYF

size: NA
J: TRBJ2-3
D: NA
V: TRBV7-2
DNA: TGTGCCAGCAGCTTTGGGTTTAGGGCAGCGCACACAGATACGCAGTATTTT
CDR3: CASSFGFRAAHTDTQYF

size: NA
J: TRBJ1-1
D: NA
V: TRBV2
DNA: TGTGCCAGCAGTGAAGCGCTTCGGAAGGGGAACACTGAAGCTTTCTTT
CDR3: CASSEALRKGNTEAFF

size: NA
J: TRBJ2-7
D: TRBD1
V: TRBV29-1
DNA: TGCAGCGTTGGGGCTGACAGGGCCTCCTACGAGCAGTACTTC
CDR3: CSVGADRASYEQYF

size: medium-sized
J: TRBJ1-4
D: TRBD1
V: TRBV25-1
DNA: TGTGCCAGCAGTGATTCCGGGACAGGGTGGGAAAAACTGTTTTTT
CDR3: CASSDSGTGWEKLFF

size: NA
J: TRBJ1-3
D: NA
V: TRBV5-1
DNA: TGCGCCAGTCGCGACCAGCACTCTGGAAACACCATATATTTT
CDR3: CASRDQHSGNTIYF

size: once
J: TRBJ2-3
D: TRBD2
V: TRBV6-4
DNA: TGTGCCAGCAGTGACTCGTCCCTCGGGGGGGCAGATACGCAGTATTTT
CDR3: CASSDSSLGGADTQYF

size: NA
J: TRBJ2-1
D: TRBD2
V: TRBV6-1
DNA: TGTGCCAGCAGTACACGGAGCGGGGCATACAATGAGCAGTTCTTC
CDR3: CASSTRSGAYNEQFF

size: once
J: TRBJ1-2
D: TRBD1
V: TRBV7-2
DNA: TGTGCCAGCAGCTCACGACAGGGTAAAAACTATGGCTACACCTTC
CDR3: CASSSRQGKNYGYTF

size: NA
J: TRBJ2-2
D: TRBD1
V: TRBV7-3
DNA: TGTGCCAGCAACCTCCCGGGACAGGGCTCCGGGGAGCTGTTTTTT
CDR3: CASNLPGQGSGELFF

size: once
J: TRBJ1-1
D: NA
V: TRBV7-6
DNA: TGTGCCAGCAGCCGGACAGAGAACACTGAAGCTTTCTTT
CDR3: CASSRTENTEAFF

size: NA
J: TRBJ2-1
D: NA
V: TRBV20-1
DNA: TGCAGTGCTAGGGCATTCGCTGAGCAGTTCTTC
CDR3: CSARAFAEQFF

size: NA
J: TRBJ1-2
D: TRBD1
V: TRBV2
DNA: TGTGCCAGCAGTCGGACAGGGGTAGATGGCTACACCTTC
CDR3: CASSRTGVDGYTF

size: NA
J: TRBJ1-2
D: NA
V: TRBV18
DNA: TGTGCCAGCTCACGGGACGGGCTCTATGGCTACACCTTC
CDR3: CASSRDGLYGYTF

size: once
J: TRBJ2-2
D: NA
V: TRBV7-2
DNA: TGTGCCAGCAGCTTGGACAGTCCGGGGGAGCTGTTTTTT
CDR3: CASSLDSPGELFF

size: NA
J: TRBJ2-1
D: TRBD2
V: TRBV19
DNA: TGTGCCAGTAGTATTCCAGCGGGGGGTTTAAATGAGCAGTTCTTC
CDR3: CASSIPAGGLNEQFF

size: NA
J: TRBJ2-1
D: NA
V: TRBV19
DNA: TGTGCCAGTAGTATGGACAGAAATGCGGAAAGAGGATATGAGCAGTTCTTC
CDR3: CASSMDRNAERGYEQFF

size: once
J: TRBJ1-1
D: NA
V: TRBV7-6
DNA: TGTGCCAGCAGCTGGGGCGGGTCGGGGACTGAAGCTTTCTTT
CDR3: CASSWGGSGTEAFF

size: NA
J: TRBJ1-1
D: NA
V: TRBV6-5
DNA: TGTGCCAGCAGGACCGGGACTGAAGCTTTCTTT
CDR3: CASRTGTEAFF

size: NA
J: TRBJ2-6
D: NA
V: TRBV4-1
DNA: TGCGCCAGCAGCCCAAGATTAGGACAGTGGAGCCCTGGGGCCAACGTCCTGACTTTC
CDR3: CASSPRLGQWSPGANVLTF

size: few
J: TRBJ1-1
D: NA
V: TRBV7-6
DNA: TGTGCCAGCAGCGTACAGTCCTACACTGAAGCTTTCTTT
CDR3: CASSVQSYTEAFF

size: NA
J: TRBJ2-7
D: NA
V: TRBV5-1
DNA: TGCGCCAGCAGCCCGGGACTCCACTCCTACGAGCAGTACTTC
CDR3: CASSPGLHSYEQYF

size: NA
J: TRBJ1-1
D: NA
V: TRBV5-4
DNA: TGTGCCAGCAGCTTGGCGTTGGACGCTCGGGCTTTCTTT
CDR3: CASSLALDARAFF

size: NA
J: TRBJ1-5
D: NA
V: TRBV6-6
DNA: TGTGCCAGCCGCCGAGATGGTGGGAGGAATCAGCCCCAGCATTTT
CDR3: CASRRDGGRNQPQHF

size: once
J: TRBJ1-5
D: NA
V: TRBV19
DNA: TGTGCCAGTAGTCCAGAGGGGTTGAGCAATCAGCCCCAGCATTTT
CDR3: CASSPEGLSNQPQHF

size: NA
J: TRBJ2-1
D: TRBD2
V: TRBV19
DNA: TGTGCCTCCCTAAACAGCGGGGGGGCAGAGGATGAGCAGTTCTTC
CDR3: CASLNSGGAEDEQFF

size: once
J: TRBJ2-3
D: NA
V: TRBV2
DNA: TGTGCCAGCAGCGCTGTCGTGGAGGATACGCAGTATTTT
CDR3: CASSAVVEDTQYF

size: NA
J: TRBJ1-2
D: TRBD1
V: TRBV4-2
DNA: TGTGCCAGCAGCCATTCCTCCCGGGACAGAGACTACTATGGCTACACCTTC
CDR3: CASSHSSRDRDYYGYTF

size: NA
J: TRBJ1-5
D: NA
V: TRBV18
DNA: TGTGCCAGCTCACCAGAGCGCAATCAGCCCCAGCATTTT
CDR3: CASSPERNQPQHF

size: NA
J: TRBJ2-3
D: NA
V: TRBV6-1
DNA: TGTGCCAGCAGTGAAGCAGGCCGTCAAGATACGCAGTATTTT
CDR3: CASSEAGRQDTQYF

size: NA
J: TRBJ1-5
D: TRBD1
V: TRBV6-1
DNA: TGTGCCAGCAGTGATGAACAGGGGGATCAGCCCCAGCATTTT
CDR3: CASSDEQGDQPQHF

size: NA
J: TRBJ2-5
D: NA
V: TRBV6-5
DNA: TGTGCCAGCAGCACTTTCGGGGTCGGGAAAGAGACCCAGTACTTC
CDR3: CASSTFGVGKETQYF

size: NA
J: TRBJ2-2
D: TRBD1
V: TRBV18
DNA: TGTGCCAGCTCACCAAGGGACAGCCCCACCGGGGAGCTGTTTTTT
CDR3: CASSPRDSPTGELFF

size: NA
J: TRBJ1-5
D: TRBD1
V: TRBV5-1
DNA: TGCGCCAGCAGCTTACATGGGACAGGGAATCAGCCCCAGCATTTT
CDR3: CASSLHGTGNQPQHF

size: NA
J: TRBJ1-4
D: TRBD1
V: TRBV5-4
DNA: TGTGCCAGCAGCTCCCCGGGACAGGGGGCGGGTGAAAAACTGTTTTTT
CDR3: CASSSPGQGAGEKLFF

size: once
J: TRBJ1-1
D: NA
V: TRBV4-1
DNA: TGCGCCAGCAGCCAACACCTCAGGGCTCTGAACACTGAAGCTTTCTTT
CDR3: CASSQHLRALNTEAFF

size: NA
J: TRBJ1-1
D: NA
V: TRBV2
DNA: TGTGCCAGCAGTTACGAGGCAGCCAAAATGAACACTGAAGCTTTCTTT
CDR3: CASSYEAAKMNTEAFF

size: NA
J: TRBJ2-5
D: TRBD1
V: TRBV19
DNA: TGTGCCAGTAAGGCGACAGGGAAAGAGACCCAGTACTTC
CDR3: CASKATGKETQYF

size: few
J: TRBJ2-3
D: TRBD2
V: TRBV4-3
DNA: TGCGCCAGCAGCTACCAGCGGGGGGACACAGATACGCAGTATTTT
CDR3: CASSYQRGDTDTQYF

size: NA
J: TRBJ2-1
D: TRBD2
V: TRBV11-3
DNA: TGTGCCAGCAGCTCCCGGGGGGGGTGGAATGAGCAGTTCTTC
CDR3: CASSSRGGWNEQFF

size: NA
J: TRBJ1-1
D: NA
V: TRBV27
DNA: TGTGCCAGCAGTTTAGTTGCCACAGCGCCGAACACTGAAGCTTTCTTT
CDR3: CASSLVATAPNTEAFF

size: once
J: TRBJ2-5
D: NA
V: TRBV7-6
DNA: TGTGCCAGCAGCTTACGCGGGGTCGTTGAAGAGACCCAGTACTTC
CDR3: CASSLRGVVEETQYF

size: NA
J: TRBJ2-3
D: NA
V: TRBV9
DNA: TGTGCCAGCAGCGTAACCGGGACGTTGATGAATACGCAGTATTTT
CDR3: CASSVTGTLMNTQYF

size: NA
J: TRBJ1-2
D: NA
V: TRBV27
DNA: TGTGCCAGCAGTTCACAGGGTTCTGGTGGCTACACCTTC
CDR3: CASSSQGSGGYTF

size: once
J: TRBJ2-7
D: TRBD1
V: TRBV2
DNA: TGTGCCAGCAGCGGCGACAGGGCTTTCTCCTACGAGCAGTACTTC
CDR3: CASSGDRAFSYEQYF

size: once
J: TRBJ1-5
D: NA
V: TRBV6-1
DNA: TGTGCCAGCAGCCCGGCTGTTGGGGCTTATCAGCCCCAGCATTTT
CDR3: CASSPAVGAYQPQHF

size: NA
J: TRBJ1-2
D: NA
V: TRBV6-1
DNA: TGTGCCAGCAGGACGGGCCGACAGGTTGGCCATGGCTACACCTTC
CDR3: CASRTGRQVGHGYTF

size: NA
J: TRBJ2-4
D: NA
V: TRBV13
DNA: TGTGCCAGCAGCACCGGGATGTGGGGAAACATTCAGTACTTC
CDR3: CASSTGMWGNIQYF

size: NA
J: TRBJ1-1
D: NA
V: TRBV10-2
DNA: TGCGCCAGCAGTGAAAAGGGGGACACGTCTGAAGCTTTCTTT
CDR3: CASSEKGDTSEAFF